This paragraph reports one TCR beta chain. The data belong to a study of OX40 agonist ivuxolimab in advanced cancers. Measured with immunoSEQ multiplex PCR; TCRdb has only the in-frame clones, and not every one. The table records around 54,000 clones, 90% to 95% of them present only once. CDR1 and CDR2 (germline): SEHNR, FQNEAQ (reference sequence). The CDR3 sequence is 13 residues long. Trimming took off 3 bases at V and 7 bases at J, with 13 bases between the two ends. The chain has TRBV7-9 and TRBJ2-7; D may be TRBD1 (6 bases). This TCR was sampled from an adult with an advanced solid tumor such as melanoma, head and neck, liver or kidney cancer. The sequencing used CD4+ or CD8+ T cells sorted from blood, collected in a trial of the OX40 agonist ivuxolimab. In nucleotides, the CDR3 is TGTGCCAGCAGCTTGGCACAGGGATATGAGCAGTACTTC. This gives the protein CASSLAQGYEQYF.